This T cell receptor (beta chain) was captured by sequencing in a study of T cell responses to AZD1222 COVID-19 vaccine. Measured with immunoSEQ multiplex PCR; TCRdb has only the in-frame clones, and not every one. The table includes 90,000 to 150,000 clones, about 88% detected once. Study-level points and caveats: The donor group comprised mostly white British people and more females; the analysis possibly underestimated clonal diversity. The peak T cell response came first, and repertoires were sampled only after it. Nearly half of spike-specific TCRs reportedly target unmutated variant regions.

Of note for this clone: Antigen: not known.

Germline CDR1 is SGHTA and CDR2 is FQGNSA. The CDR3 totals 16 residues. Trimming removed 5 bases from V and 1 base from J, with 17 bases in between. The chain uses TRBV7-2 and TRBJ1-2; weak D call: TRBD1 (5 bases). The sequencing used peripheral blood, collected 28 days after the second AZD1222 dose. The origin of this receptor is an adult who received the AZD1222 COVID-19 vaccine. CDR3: CASSPYRDRDNYGYTF. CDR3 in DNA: TGTGCCAGCAGCCCGTACCGGGACCGAGATAACTATGGCTACACCTTC.